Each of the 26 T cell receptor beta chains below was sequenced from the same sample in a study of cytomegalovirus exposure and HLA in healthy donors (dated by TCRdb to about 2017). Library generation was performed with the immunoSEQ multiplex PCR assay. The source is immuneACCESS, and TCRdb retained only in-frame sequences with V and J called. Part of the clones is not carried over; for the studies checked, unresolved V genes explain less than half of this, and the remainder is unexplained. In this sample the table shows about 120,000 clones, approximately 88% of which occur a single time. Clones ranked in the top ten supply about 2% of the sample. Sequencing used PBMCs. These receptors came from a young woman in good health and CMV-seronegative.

The CDR3 here is CASSQVTGKETQYF. CDR3 DNA: TGTGCCAGCAGCCAAGTTACAGGGAAAGAGACCCAGTACTTC. The V call is TRBV14, the J call TRBJ2-5, with a weak D call TRBD1 (6 bases). This CDR3 has 14 residues. From germline, CDR1 is SGHDN and CDR2 FVKESK. Trimming shortened V by 1 base and J by 3 bases, and 9 bases separated the two germline ends. The full variable domain, with the rest looked up from reference TRBV14 and TRBJ2-5, is EAGVTQFPSHSVIEKGQTVTLRCDPISGHDNLYWYRRVMGKEIKFLLHFVKESKQDESGMPNNRFLAERTGGTYSTLKVQPAELEDSGVYFCASSQVTGKETQYFGPGTRLLVL.

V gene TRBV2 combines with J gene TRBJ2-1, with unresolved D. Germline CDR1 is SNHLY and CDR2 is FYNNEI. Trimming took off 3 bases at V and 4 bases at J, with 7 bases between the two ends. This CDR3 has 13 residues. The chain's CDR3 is CASSDSFYNEQFF. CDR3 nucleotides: TGTGCCAGCAGTGATTCCTTTTACAATGAGCAGTTCTTC.

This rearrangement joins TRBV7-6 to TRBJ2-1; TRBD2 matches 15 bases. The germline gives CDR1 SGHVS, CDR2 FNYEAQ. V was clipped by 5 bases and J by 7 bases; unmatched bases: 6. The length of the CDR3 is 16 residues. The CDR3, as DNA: TGTGCCAGCAGCGCAAGCGGACTAGCGGGAGGGAATGAGCAGTTCTTC. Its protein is CASSASGLAGGNEQFF.

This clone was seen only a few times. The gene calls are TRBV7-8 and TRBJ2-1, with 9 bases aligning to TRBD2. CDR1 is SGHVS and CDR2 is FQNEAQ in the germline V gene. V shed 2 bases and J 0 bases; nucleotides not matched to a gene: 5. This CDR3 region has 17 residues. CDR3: CASSLPGLASSYNEQFF. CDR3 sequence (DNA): TGTGCCAGCAGCTTACCTGGACTAGCGAGCTCCTACAATGAGCAGTTCTTC.

Here the CDR3 DNA reads TGTGCCAGCAGTGACTCCGGCGGGGGGAACACAGATACGCAGTATTTT. This translates into CASSDSGGGNTDTQYF. This chain links TRBV6-4 with TRBJ2-3, with TRBD2 identical over 8 bases. The CDR3 covers 16 residues. Germline V CDR1 and CDR2: MRHNA, SNTAGT. The V segment lost 0 bases and the J segment 2 bases; nucleotides outside the gene matches: 4.

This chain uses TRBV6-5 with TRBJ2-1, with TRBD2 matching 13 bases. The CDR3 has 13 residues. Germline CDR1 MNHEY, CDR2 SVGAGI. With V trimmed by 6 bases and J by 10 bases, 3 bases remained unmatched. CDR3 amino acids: CASRPGLAGEQFF. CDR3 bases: TGTGCCAGCAGGCCGGGACTAGCGGGGGAGCAGTTCTTC.

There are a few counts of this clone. The CDR3 is CASSLRQYPYNEQFF. CDR3 DNA sequence: TGTGCCAGCAGCTTAAGACAGTACCCCTACAATGAGCAGTTCTTC. The V gene is TRBV7-2, the J gene TRBJ2-1; TRBD1 is a possible D gene (5 bases). This CDR3 has 15 residues. Deletions cut 2 bases from V and 2 bases from J, with 10 bases between. The germline V gene encodes CDR1 SGHTA and CDR2 FQGNSA.

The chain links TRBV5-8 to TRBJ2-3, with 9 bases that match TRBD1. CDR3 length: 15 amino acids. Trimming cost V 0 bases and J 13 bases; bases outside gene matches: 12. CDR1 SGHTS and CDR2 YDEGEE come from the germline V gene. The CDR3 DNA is TGTGCCAGCAGCTTGGGAGAAACCGGGACAGGGAATAAGTATTTT. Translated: CASSLGETGTGNKYF.

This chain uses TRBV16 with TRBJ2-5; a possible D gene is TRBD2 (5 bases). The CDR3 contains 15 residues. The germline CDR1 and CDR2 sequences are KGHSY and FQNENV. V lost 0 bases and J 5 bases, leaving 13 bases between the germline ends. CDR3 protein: CASSQSGLALETQYF. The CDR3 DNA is TGTGCCAGCAGCCAATCCGGCCTAGCTTTGGAGACCCAGTACTTC.

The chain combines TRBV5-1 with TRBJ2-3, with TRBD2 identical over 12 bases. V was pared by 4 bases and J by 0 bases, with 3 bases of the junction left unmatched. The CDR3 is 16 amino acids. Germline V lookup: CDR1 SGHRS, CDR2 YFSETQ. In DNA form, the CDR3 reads TGCGCCAGCAGCGCGGGGACTAGCGGGAGCACAGATACGCAGTATTTT. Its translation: CASSAGTSGSTDTQYF.

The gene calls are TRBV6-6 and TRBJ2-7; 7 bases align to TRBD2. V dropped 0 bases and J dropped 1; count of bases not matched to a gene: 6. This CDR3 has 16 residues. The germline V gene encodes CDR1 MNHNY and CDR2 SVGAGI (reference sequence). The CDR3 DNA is TGTGCCAGCAGTTACTCCGTGACTAGCTTTTCCTACGAGCAGTACTTC. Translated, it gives CASSYSVTSFSYEQYF.

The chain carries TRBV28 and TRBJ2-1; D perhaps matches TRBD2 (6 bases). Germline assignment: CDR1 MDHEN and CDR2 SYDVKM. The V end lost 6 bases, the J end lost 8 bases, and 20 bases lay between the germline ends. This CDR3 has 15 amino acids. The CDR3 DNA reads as TGTGCCAGCAGACCTTCTTCGGGAGAAGGGCATGAGCAGTTCTTC. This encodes CASRPSSGEGHEQFF.

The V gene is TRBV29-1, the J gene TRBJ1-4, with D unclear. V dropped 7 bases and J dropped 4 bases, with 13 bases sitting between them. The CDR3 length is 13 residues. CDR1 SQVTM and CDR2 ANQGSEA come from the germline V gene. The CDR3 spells CSANMGYNEKLFF. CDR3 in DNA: TGCAGCGCCAATATGGGCTATAATGAAAAACTGTTTTTT.

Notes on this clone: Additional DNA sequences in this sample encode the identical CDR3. CDR3: CASSFGTGGYEQYF. As DNA, the CDR3 is TGTGCCAGCAGCTTCGGGACCGGGGGATACGAGCAGTACTTC. The chain recombines TRBV28 with TRBJ2-7; TRBD2 might be the D (6 bases). The CDR3 consists of 14 residues. The germline gives CDR1 MDHEN, CDR2 SYDVKM. Deletions cut 6 bases from V and 4 bases from J, with 16 bases between.

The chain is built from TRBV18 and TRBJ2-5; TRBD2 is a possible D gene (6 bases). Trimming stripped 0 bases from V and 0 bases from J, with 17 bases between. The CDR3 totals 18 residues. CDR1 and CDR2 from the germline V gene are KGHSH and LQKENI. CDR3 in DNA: TGTGCCAGCTCACCACCTTTCGTTCGTCCGGGAGACCAAGAGACCCAGTACTTC. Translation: CASSPPFVRPGDQETQYF. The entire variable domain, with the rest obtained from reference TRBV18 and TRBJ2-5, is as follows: NAGVMQNPRHLVRRRGQEARLRCSPMKGHSHVYWYRQLPEEGLKFMVYLQKENIIDESGMPKERFSAEFPKEGPSILRIQQVVRGDSAAYFCASSPPFVRPGDQETQYFGPGTRLLVL.

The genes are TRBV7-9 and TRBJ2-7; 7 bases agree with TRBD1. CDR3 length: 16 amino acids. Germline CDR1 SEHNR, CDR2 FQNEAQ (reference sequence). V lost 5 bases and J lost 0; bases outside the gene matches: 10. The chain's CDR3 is CASSQQQGTSSYEQYF. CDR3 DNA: TGTGCCAGCAGCCAACAACAGGGGACATCCTCCTACGAGCAGTACTTC.

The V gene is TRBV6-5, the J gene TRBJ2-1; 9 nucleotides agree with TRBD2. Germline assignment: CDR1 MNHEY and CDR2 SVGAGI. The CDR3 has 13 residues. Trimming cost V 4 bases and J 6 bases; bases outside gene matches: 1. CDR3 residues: CASSSSGANEQFF. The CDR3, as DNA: TGTGCCAGCAGTTCTAGCGGGGCCAATGAGCAGTTCTTC.

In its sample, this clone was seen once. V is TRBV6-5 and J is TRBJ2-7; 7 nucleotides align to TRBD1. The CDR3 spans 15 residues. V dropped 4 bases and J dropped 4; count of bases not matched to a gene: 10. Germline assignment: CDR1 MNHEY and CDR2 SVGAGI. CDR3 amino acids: CASSWTGILLYEQYF. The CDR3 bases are TGTGCCAGCAGTTGGACAGGCATCCTCCTTTACGAGCAGTACTTC.

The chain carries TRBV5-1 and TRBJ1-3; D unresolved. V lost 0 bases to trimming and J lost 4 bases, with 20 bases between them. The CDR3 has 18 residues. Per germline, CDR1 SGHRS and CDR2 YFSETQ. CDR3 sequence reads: CASSLVFSGKNRGNTIYF. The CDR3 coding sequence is TGCGCCAGCAGCTTGGTATTTTCGGGAAAGAACCGCGGAAACACCATATATTTT.

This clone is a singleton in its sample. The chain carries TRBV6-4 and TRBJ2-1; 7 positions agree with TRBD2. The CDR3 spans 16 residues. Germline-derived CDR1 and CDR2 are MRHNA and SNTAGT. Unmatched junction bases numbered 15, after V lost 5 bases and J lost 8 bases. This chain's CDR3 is CASSSSGWGMGDEQFF. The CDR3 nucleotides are TGTGCCAGCAGTTCTAGCGGATGGGGAATGGGCGATGAGCAGTTCTTC.

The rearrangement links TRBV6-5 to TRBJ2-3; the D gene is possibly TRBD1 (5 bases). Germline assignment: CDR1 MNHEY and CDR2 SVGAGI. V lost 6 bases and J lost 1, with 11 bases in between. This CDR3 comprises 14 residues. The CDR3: CASSRAWGTDTQYF. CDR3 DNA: TGTGCCAGCAGCAGGGCTTGGGGCACAGATACGCAGTATTTT.

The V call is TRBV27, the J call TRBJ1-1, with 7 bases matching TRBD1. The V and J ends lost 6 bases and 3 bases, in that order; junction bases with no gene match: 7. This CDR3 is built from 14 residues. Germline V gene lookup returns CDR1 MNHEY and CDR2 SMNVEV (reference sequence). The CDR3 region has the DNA TGTGCCAGCAGACGTGACAGGGAGGACACTGAAGCTTTCTTT. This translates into CASRRDREDTEAFF.

The CDR3 DNA is TGTGCCAGCAGTGCGGGACTAGCGGAATACTACAATGAGCAGTTCTTC. Translation gives CASSAGLAEYYNEQFF. V usage is TRBV7-9 and J usage is TRBJ2-1; 11 positions match TRBD2. In germline, CDR1 is SEHNR, CDR2 FQNEAQ (reference sequence). This CDR3 has 16 amino acids. The junction had 7 bases not matched to a gene; V was cut back by 6 bases and J by 3 bases. The whole variable domain, filled in from reference TRBV7-9 and TRBJ2-1, reads DTGVSQNPRHKITKRGQNVTFRCDPISEHNRLYWYRQTLGQGPEFLTYFQNEAQLEKSRLLSDRFSAERPKGSFSTLEIQRTEQGDSAMYLCASSAGLAEYYNEQFFGPGTRLTVL.

CDR3 nucleotides: TGTGCCAGCTCAGAATCAGGGGACGGGCTGAACACTGAAGCTTTCTTT. This sequence encodes CASSESGDGLNTEAFF. This chain connects TRBV18 to TRBJ1-1; D may be TRBD1 (6 bases). V lost 5 bases to trimming and J lost 0 bases, with 16 bases between them. CDR3 length: 16 amino acids. In germline, CDR1 is KGHSH, CDR2 LQKENI.

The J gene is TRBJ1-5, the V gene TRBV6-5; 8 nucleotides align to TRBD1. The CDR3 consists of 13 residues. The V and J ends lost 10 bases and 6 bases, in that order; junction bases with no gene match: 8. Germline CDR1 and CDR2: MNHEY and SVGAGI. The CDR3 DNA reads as TGTGCCACCGGAGGACAGGGCGGTCAGCCCCAGCATTTT. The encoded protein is CATGGQGGQPQHF.

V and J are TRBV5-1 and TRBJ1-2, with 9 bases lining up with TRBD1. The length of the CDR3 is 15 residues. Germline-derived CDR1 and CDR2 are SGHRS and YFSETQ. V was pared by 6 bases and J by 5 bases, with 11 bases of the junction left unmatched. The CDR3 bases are TGCGCCAGCACCCCGGGACAGGGTAACCTGTATGGCTACACCTTC. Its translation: CASTPGQGNLYGYTF.